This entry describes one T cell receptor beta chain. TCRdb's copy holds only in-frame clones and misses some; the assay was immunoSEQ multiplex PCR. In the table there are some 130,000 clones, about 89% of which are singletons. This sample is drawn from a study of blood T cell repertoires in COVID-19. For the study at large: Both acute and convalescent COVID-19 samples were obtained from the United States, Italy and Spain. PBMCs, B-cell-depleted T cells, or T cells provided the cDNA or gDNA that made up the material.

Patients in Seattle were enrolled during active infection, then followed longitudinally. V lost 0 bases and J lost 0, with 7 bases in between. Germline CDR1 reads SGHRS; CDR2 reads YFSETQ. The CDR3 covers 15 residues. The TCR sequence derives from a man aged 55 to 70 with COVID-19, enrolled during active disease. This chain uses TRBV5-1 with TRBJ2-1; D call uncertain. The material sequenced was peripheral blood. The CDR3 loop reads CASSLVLSSYNEQFF. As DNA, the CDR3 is TGCGCCAGCAGCTTGGTCCTTAGCTCCTACAATGAGCAGTTCTTC.